This T cell receptor beta chain was captured by sequencing in a study of blood T cell repertoires in COVID-19. On the study more broadly: The origin of the acute and convalescent COVID-19 samples was the United States, Italy and Spain.

Profiling relied on immunoSEQ multiplex PCR, and the TCRdb table lists in-frame clones only, not all of them. The sample records 350,000 to 400,000 clones, 86% being singletons. Trimming pared 0 bases from V and 3 bases from J, leaving 9 bases between. The CDR3 has 15 amino acids. The V gene's germline CDR1 is MNHEY and CDR2 SVGEGT. The TCR comes from a woman in her sixties or seventies with COVID-19, enrolled during active disease. V is TRBV6-2 or TRBV6-3 and J is TRBJ1-5, with no clear D. Sequenced material: peripheral blood. CDR3 protein: CASSYSYLNNQPQHF. The CDR3 DNA follows: TGTGCCAGCAGTTACTCTTATCTTAACAATCAGCCCCAGCATTTT.